Included here is one T cell receptor beta chain sequence, with context. Antigen unknown. The data were taken from a study of T cell clusters in autoimmune cytopenias. General study results and limits: The T cell clusters came from computational analysis alone and lack functional validation. Physiological T cell clusters of healthy donors were apparently absent in primary autoimmune cytopenia patients.

TRB was amplified by touch-down multiplex PCR, primer pools A and B combined. TCRdb reprocessed the multiplex PCR reads and keeps a single row for each CDR3 protein, giving no DNA. This table holds some 7,700 distinct CDR3 sequences. TRB amplification used 200 to 250 ng of peripheral blood genomic DNA. Germline CDR1 reads DFQATT; CDR2 reads SNEGSKA (reference sequence). The CDR3 totals 11 residues. The sample comprised peripheral blood. The chain couples TRBV20-1 to TRBJ2-5. The sequence came from a human donor with an autoimmune cytopenia or autoimmune hepatitis (not recorded which). CDR3: CSARGIETQYF.